This TCR beta chain was captured in a study of T cell responses to AZD1222 COVID-19 vaccine. Whole-study context: Second-dose intervals of approximately 4 or approximately 12 weeks were pooled.

The V gene lost 5 bases and the J gene lost 5 bases, with 12 bases spanning the gap. CDR1 and CDR2 from the germline V gene are LNHNV and YYDKDF (reference sequence). The CDR3 is 13 amino acids. TCRdb's copy holds only in-frame clones and misses some; the assay was immunoSEQ multiplex PCR. The sample records approximately 100,000 clones, around 87% being singletons. Study-level results: Among AZD1222 vaccinees, only six were seropositive at baseline.

On this clone itself: The antigen is not known.

The sample here was peripheral blood, taken on day 0 of AZD1222 vaccination. The source of this sequence is an adult in good health. This sequence joins TRBV15 and TRBJ1-2; D not resolved. CDR3: CATSGTQGYGYTF. The CDR3 coding sequence is TGTGCCACCAGCGGAACTCAAGGGTATGGCTACACCTTC.